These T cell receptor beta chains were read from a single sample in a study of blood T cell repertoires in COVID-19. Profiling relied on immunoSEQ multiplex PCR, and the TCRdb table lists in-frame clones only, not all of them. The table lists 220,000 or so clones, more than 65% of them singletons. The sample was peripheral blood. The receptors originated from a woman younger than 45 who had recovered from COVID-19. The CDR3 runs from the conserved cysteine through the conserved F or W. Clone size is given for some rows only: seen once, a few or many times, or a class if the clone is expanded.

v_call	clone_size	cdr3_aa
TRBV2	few	CASTTRGNEQYF
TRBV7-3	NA	CASSSSGVREAFF
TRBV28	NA	CASSSGQGSSYEQYF
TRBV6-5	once	CASSYHRTGRNTEAFF
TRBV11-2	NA	CASSSGGGMNQPQHF
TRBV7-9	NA	CASSSRDYQPQHF
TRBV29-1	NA	CSVVWQGAAGEQYF
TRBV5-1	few	CARSSTANEQFF
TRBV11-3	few	CASSRGENYEQYF
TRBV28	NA	CASGEGDRNNEQFF
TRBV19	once	CATRGQGANQPQHF
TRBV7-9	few	CASSLPIGQGEEKLFF
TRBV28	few	CASSPGLVRYEQYF
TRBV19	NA	CASSSRDGSNSPLHF
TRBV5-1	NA	CASSSRQGAPELGSPLHF
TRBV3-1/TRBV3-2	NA	CASGRLAAQETQYF